This note documents a single T cell receptor (beta chain) sequence. Germline CDR1 LNHDA, CDR2 SQIVND (reference sequence). This CDR3 region has 14 residues. V trimming: 5 bases; J trimming: 5 bases; junction bases outside the gene matches: 8. Per the study methods: Amplification of reference gene primers was used by the study to estimate nucleated cell counts. The protocol was immunoSEQ multiplex PCR, while the TCRdb copy is restricted to in-frame clones and leaves out a portion. The V and J calls and clone size are taken from that table; D and trimming were inferred from the DNA. The table records around 12,000 clones, approximately 91% of them present only once. The data derive from a study of blood T cell repertoires in COVID-19. About the study: The origin of the acute and convalescent COVID-19 samples was the United States, Italy and Spain. In each case, the material was cDNA or gDNA derived from T cells, B-cell-depleted T cells, or PBMCs.

Sample: peripheral blood. The receptor was isolated from a human donor in a cohort sampled during active COVID-19. J is TRBJ2-5 and V is TRBV19; 7 nucleotides align to TRBD2. The CDR3 loop reads CASSPPTSRETQYF. CDR3 DNA: TGTGCCAGTAGTCCCCCGACTAGCAGGGAGACCCAGTACTTC.